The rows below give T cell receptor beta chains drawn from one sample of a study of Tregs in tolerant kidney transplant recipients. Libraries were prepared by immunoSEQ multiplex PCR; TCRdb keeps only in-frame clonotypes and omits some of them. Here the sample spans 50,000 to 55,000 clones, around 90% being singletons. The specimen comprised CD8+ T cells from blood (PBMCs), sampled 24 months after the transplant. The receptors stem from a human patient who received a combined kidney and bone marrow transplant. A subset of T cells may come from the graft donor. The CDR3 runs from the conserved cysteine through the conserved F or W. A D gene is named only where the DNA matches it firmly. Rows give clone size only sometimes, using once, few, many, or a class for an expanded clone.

DNA: TGTGCCTGGAGCGAATCTGCGGGCGATGAGCAGTTCTTC
CDR3: CAWSESAGDEQFF
V: TRBV30
size: NA
D: NA
J: TRBJ2-1

DNA: TGTGCCAGCAGCCAAGTGGGACTAGCGGGATGGACAGATACGCAGTATTTT
CDR3: CASSQVGLAGWTDTQYF
V: TRBV11-3
size: NA
D: TRBD2
J: TRBJ2-3

DNA: TGTGCCAGCAGCCCTCGGACAGGGTTGAGCACTGAAGCTTTCTTT
CDR3: CASSPRTGLSTEAFF
V: TRBV7-2
size: NA
D: TRBD1
J: TRBJ1-1

DNA: TGCGCCAGCAGCCAAGATCAGGGGGGATCTGGAAACACCATATATTTT
CDR3: CASSQDQGGSGNTIYF
V: TRBV4-3
size: few
D: TRBD1
J: TRBJ1-3

DNA: TGTGCCAGCAGCGGACTGGAGGGTTCCTACAATGAGCAGTTCTTC
CDR3: CASSGLEGSYNEQFF
V: TRBV9
size: NA
D: NA
J: TRBJ2-1

DNA: TGCGCCAGCAGCTTGGAAACTAGTTATTACGAGCAGTACTTC
CDR3: CASSLETSYYEQYF
V: TRBV5-1
size: NA
D: NA
J: TRBJ2-7

DNA: TGTGCCACCAGCAGAGAAGGGGTGGACGGCTACACCTTC
CDR3: CATSREGVDGYTF
V: TRBV15
size: NA
D: NA
J: TRBJ1-2

DNA: TGTGCCAGTACCCTTTGGGATTCCGGGACAGCAAACTATGGCTACACCTTC
CDR3: CASTLWDSGTANYGYTF
V: TRBV19
size: NA
D: TRBD1
J: TRBJ1-2

DNA: TGTGCCAGTAGTATCAGAACCTACAATGAGCAGTTCTTC
CDR3: CASSIRTYNEQFF
V: TRBV19
size: NA
D: NA
J: TRBJ2-1

DNA: TGTGCCAGCAGCCAAAACCAACCGGGACAGGGGGGTTACGAGCAGTACTTC
CDR3: CASSQNQPGQGGYEQYF
V: TRBV7-9
size: NA
D: TRBD1
J: TRBJ2-7

DNA: TGTGCCAGCAGGCCTAGCGGGAGGGATGAGCAGTTCTTC
CDR3: CASRPSGRDEQFF
V: TRBV7-9
size: few
D: TRBD2
J: TRBJ2-1

DNA: TGTGCCAGCAGCCGACAGGGGGCGAAATCCCACGAGCAGTACTTC
CDR3: CASSRQGAKSHEQYF
V: TRBV13
size: NA
D: TRBD1
J: TRBJ2-7

DNA: TGCGCCAGCAGCCAAGTAAGCGGGAGTGGCTACAATGAGCAGTTCTTC
CDR3: CASSQVSGSGYNEQFF
V: TRBV4-3
size: NA
D: TRBD2
J: TRBJ2-1

DNA: TGTGCCAGCAGTCTCGAAGCGGGGGACACCGGGGAGCTGTTTTTT
CDR3: CASSLEAGDTGELFF
V: TRBV6-4
size: NA
D: TRBD2
J: TRBJ2-2

DNA: TGTGCCAGCAGCTTAATAGGGGGGGTGGATACGCAGTATTTT
CDR3: CASSLIGGVDTQYF
V: TRBV7-3
size: NA
D: NA
J: TRBJ2-3

DNA: TGTGCCAGCAGCGTAGGGACTAGCGGGAGGTACGAGCAGTACTTC
CDR3: CASSVGTSGRYEQYF
V: TRBV9
size: NA
D: TRBD2
J: TRBJ2-7